Shown below are 20 T cell receptor beta chains from a single sample sequenced in a study of breast tumors, draining lymph nodes, adjacent tissues. Via MiXCR, TCRdb re-called the multiplex PCR reads, giving one row per CDR3 protein. Of approximately 130,000 distinct CDR3 sequences in the sample, around 21% were seen once. Breast cancer patients provided tissue from their axillary draining lymph nodes. Input material: axillary lymph node tissue. These receptors originate from a female donor with breast cancer. Some clones in this sample may be carry-over from other donors' samples.

A few counts support this clonotype. CDR3 sequence reads: CASCRTSGSSEQFF. As DNA, the CDR3 is TGTGCCAGCTGCCGGACTAGCGGGAGTTCTGAGCAGTTCTTC. V is TRBV18 and J is TRBJ2-1; 13 positions match TRBD2. CDR3 length: 14 amino acids. V was pared by 7 bases and J by 9 bases, with 6 bases of the junction left unmatched. Germline CDR1 KGHSH, CDR2 LQKENI.

This clonotype was seen many times. The chain couples TRBV7-9 to TRBJ2-3; TRBD2 might be the D (5 bases). The CDR3 has 14 amino acids. Germline loops: CDR1 SEHNR, CDR2 FQNEAQ (reference sequence). The V end was cut by 5 bases, the J end by 5 bases, with 14 bases between. The CDR3 DNA sequence: TGTGCCAGCAGCGCCCGGGCGGGCCTAGATACGCAGTATTTT. Protein product: CASSARAGLDTQYF.

Of note for this clonotype: With a much larger clone just one base away, this may be a read error. The chain is built from TRBV7-3 and TRBJ2-2; D unclear. The CDR3 is 15 amino acids. Trimming took off 8 bases at V and 5 bases at J, with 18 bases between the two ends. CDR1 is SGHTA, CDR2 FQGTGA, per germline. CDR3 sequence: CASGRGPPSTGELFF. CDR3 DNA sequence: TGTGCCAGCGGCCGAGGTCCTCCATCTACCGGGGAGCTGTTTTTT.

A word on this clonotype: Since a much larger clone is just one base distant, this may be a read error. The chain couples TRBV6-2 or TRBV6-3 to TRBJ2-7, with D perhaps TRBD2 (5 bases). CDR1 and CDR2 (germline): MNHEY, SVGEGT. Trimming removed 6 bases from V and 4 bases from J, with 16 bases in between. This CDR3 spans 14 amino acids. This chain's CDR3 is CASRKPGPGYEQYF. The CDR3 DNA follows: TGTGCCAGCAGGAAACCTGGTCCGGGGTACGAGCAGTACTTC.

This clonotype was detected ten times or more. J is TRBJ1-4 and V is TRBV5-1; D remains unclear. The V gene's germline CDR1 is SGHRS and CDR2 YFSETQ. The CDR3 length is 15 residues. Trimming cost V 0 bases and J 7 bases, with 13 bases left between them. CDR3 DNA: TGCGCCAGCAGCTTGGATTTGACGGAGTCTGAAAAACTGTTTTTT. Its protein is CASSLDLTESEKLFF.

A word on this clonotype: This may be a read error: a much more frequent sequence differs by one nucleotide. The gene calls are TRBV7-4 and TRBJ2-1; 13 bases line up with TRBD2. V trimming: 8 bases; J trimming: 5 bases; junction bases outside the gene matches: 9. This CDR3 has 16 amino acids. CDR1 is SGHVT, CDR2 SQSDAQ, per germline. The CDR3 sequence is CASGPDGTSGNNEQFF. Written as DNA, the CDR3 is TGTGCCAGCGGTCCCGACGGGACTAGCGGGAACAATGAGCAGTTCTTC. Drawing the rest from reference TRBV7-4 and TRBJ2-1, the complete variable domain is GAGVSQSPRYKVAKRGRDVALRCDSISGHVTLYWYRQTLGQGSEVLTYSQSDAQRDKSGRPSGRFSAERPERSVSTLKIQRTEQGDSAVYLCASGPDGTSGNNEQFFGPGTRLTVL.

The chain combines TRBV6-6 with TRBJ1-1; D unclear. CDR3 size: 16 residues. Trimming took 0 bases from V and 0 from J, leaving 11 bases between them. The germline gives CDR1 MNHNY, CDR2 SVGAGI (reference sequence). CDR3: CASSYSISNMNTEAFF. Here the CDR3 DNA reads TGTGCCAGCAGTTACTCGATCTCAAACATGAACACTGAAGCTTTCTTT.

This clonotype was observed many times. V and J are TRBV27 and TRBJ2-7; TRBD1 matches at 12 bases. This CDR3 is built from 14 residues. Germline V lookup: CDR1 MNHEY, CDR2 SMNVEV (reference sequence). J was trimmed by 4 bases and V by 6 bases; bases with no gene match: 4. The DNA of the CDR3 is TGTGCCAGCAGCCTGGGACAGGGGGCGTACGAGCAGTACTTC. Residues: CASSLGQGAYEQYF.

This clonotype was picked up a small number of times. With a much larger clone just one base away, this may be a read error. No conserved phenylalanine or tryptophan ends this CDR3, so it is likely a read error. V usage is TRBV6-2 or TRBV6-3 and J usage is TRBJ2-7; 7 bases agree with TRBD1. The trim removed 4 bases at V and 3 bases at J, leaving 12 bases unmatched. This CDR3 has 16 residues. Germline loops: CDR1 MNHEY, CDR2 SVGEGT. The CDR3 protein is CASSSLDRARGYEQYL. The CDR3 DNA reads TGTGCCAGCAGTTCCTTAGACAGGGCTAGGGGCTACGAGCAGTACCTC.

Comments on this clonotype: This sequence may be a read error, since a much larger clone differs from it by one base. The gene calls are TRBV27 and TRBJ2-1; 8 nucleotides match TRBD2. The CDR3 consists of 15 residues. V lost 3 bases and J lost 8; bases outside the gene matches: 9. Germline values: CDR1 MNHEY, CDR2 SMNVEV (reference sequence). The CDR3 nucleotides are TGTGCCAGCAGTTTGAGACTAGCGTCTAGTGATGAGCAGTTCTTC. It translates to CASSLRLASSDEQFF.

This clonotype was seen many times. This chain uses TRBV6-5 with TRBJ1-2; the match to TRBD1 covers 8 bases. CDR1 and CDR2 (germline): MNHEY, SVGAGI. With 4 bases clipped from V and 5 bases from J, the junction kept 6 bases outside the gene matches. The CDR3 has 14 amino acids. CDR3 protein: CASSFGQGGYGYTF. The CDR3 nucleotides are TGTGCCAGCAGTTTTGGACAGGGCGGGTATGGCTACACCTTC.

This clonotype occurred many times. The J gene is TRBJ1-5, the V gene TRBV15; 7 bases line up with TRBD1. Germline CDR1 reads LNHNV; CDR2 reads YYDKDF (reference sequence). V trimming: 3 bases; J trimming: 1 base; junction bases outside the gene matches: 9. The CDR3 covers 17 residues. In DNA, the CDR3 is TGTGCCACCAGCAGTGCTACAGGGGAGTGGAGCAATCAGCCCCAGCATTTT. This translates into CATSSATGEWSNQPQHF.

In this sample, this clonotype turned up many times. CDR3 amino acids: CAWSGGTASSYEQYF. The CDR3 DNA reads TGTGCCTGGAGTGGTGGGACAGCCAGCTCCTACGAGCAGTACTTC. The chain has TRBV30 and TRBJ2-7; 7 nucleotides agree with TRBD1. V lost 1 base to trimming and J lost 0 bases; unmatched junction nucleotides: 6. The CDR3 sequence is 15 residues long. Germline V gene lookup returns CDR1 GTSNPN and CDR2 SVGIG (reference sequence).

This clonotype was picked up many times. V is TRBV6-6 and J is TRBJ1-2, with unresolved D. The CDR3 length is 14 residues. Trimming cost V 6 bases and J 4 bases, with 15 bases left between them. The germline gives CDR1 MNHNY, CDR2 SVGAGI (reference sequence). CDR3 sequence (DNA): TGTGCCAGCAGCCCGAAACGTGAGGGCTATGGCTACACCTTC. Protein: CASSPKREGYGYTF.

To note about this clonotype: It may be a read error: a sequence one base away is much more abundant. This chain connects TRBV6-5 to TRBJ1-4, with D uncertain. The CDR3 contains 16 residues. Germline V CDR1 and CDR2: MNHEY, SVGAGI. The CDR3 coding sequence is TGTGCCAGCAGTTACTCCGCACCCCAATTCGGAGAAAAACTGTCTTTT. It encodes CASSYSAPQFGEKLSF.

This clonotype has a count of ten or more. This chain uses TRBV7-2 with TRBJ2-1; 8 nucleotides agree with TRBD1. Germline V CDR1 and CDR2: SGHTA, FQGNSA. This CDR3 contains 15 residues. Losses at the gene ends were 5 bases for V and 1 base for J; bases not matched to a gene: 4. The chain's CDR3 is CASSPGQGSYNEQFF. DNA for the CDR3: TGTGCCAGCAGCCCAGGACAGGGTTCCTACAATGAGCAGTTCTTC.

This clonotype was detected many times. V and J are TRBV10-3 and TRBJ1-4; D unclear. The V gene's germline CDR1 is ENHRY and CDR2 SYGVKD. The V end was cut by 0 bases, the J end by 8 bases, with 13 bases between. There are 15 residues in the CDR3. CDR3: CAISESRGGKEKLFF. The CDR3 nucleotides read TGTGCCATCAGTGAGTCCCGGGGAGGGAAGGAAAAACTGTTTTTT.

Many counts were recorded for this clonotype. The chain links TRBV30 to TRBJ1-4; weak D call: TRBD1 (6 bases). With 2 bases removed from V and 0 bases from J, the gap between germline ends came to 10 bases. Per the germline V gene, CDR1 is GTSNPN and CDR2 is SVGIG (reference sequence). CDR3 length: 15 residues. The CDR3 DNA sequence: TGTGCCTGGAGTCTCACAGGGACAACTAATGAAAAACTGTTTTTT. This gives the protein CAWSLTGTTNEKLFF.

In its sample, this clonotype was seen many times. V usage is TRBV5-1 and J usage is TRBJ2-7, with D unclear. CDR1 is SGHRS, CDR2 YFSETQ, per germline. CDR3 size: 15 residues. The V end was cut by 4 bases, the J end by 0 bases, with 14 bases between. The chain's CDR3 is CASSPTLTDSYEQYF. The CDR3 DNA is TGCGCCAGCAGCCCTACACTTACAGACTCCTACGAGCAGTACTTC.

This clonotype was observed at least ten times. The chain joins TRBV6-1 to TRBJ2-7, with D unclear. The CDR3 spans 16 residues. V lost 3 bases, J lost 5 bases, and 20 bases lay in between. The germline CDR1 and CDR2 sequences are MNHNS and SASEGT. As DNA, the CDR3 is TGTGCCAGCAGTGACCGCCACACGGCCACTACGAACGAGCAGTACTTC. Residues: CASSDRHTATTNEQYF.